This entry lists 27 T cell receptor beta chains sequenced from one sample in a study of technical replicates of blood from several donors (dated by TCRdb to 2016 to 2017). Preparation of the library involved the immunoSEQ multiplex PCR assay. As stored in TCRdb, this immuneACCESS dataset retains in-frame rearrangements with V and J assigned. A fraction of the clones does not appear; measured against another copy, unresolved V genes explain less than half of the discrepancy, and the remainder lacks a known reason. The table for this sample lists about 72,000 clones; roughly 90% of them were counted only once. The top ten hold roughly 0.36% of the sample. The sequencing sample was made of T cells isolated from PBMCs. Receptor source: a human donor in good health.

This clone was observed once. V usage is TRBV30 and J usage is TRBJ1-2, with D uncertain. The CDR3 extends over 12 amino acids. Germline-derived CDR1 and CDR2 are GTSNPN and SVGIG (reference sequence). V gave up 0 bases and J gave up 3 bases, with 5 bases separating them. CDR3 residues: CAWSVEDYGYTF. The CDR3 DNA sequence: TGTGCCTGGAGTGTAGAGGACTATGGCTACACCTTC.

This chain joins TRBV25-1 and TRBJ2-2; 9 bases are a match to TRBD1. CDR3 length: 16 residues. Trimming removed 2 bases from V and 6 bases from J; junction bases left unmatched: 7. The germline V gene encodes CDR1 MGHDK and CDR2 SYGVNS. The CDR3 region has the DNA TGTGCCAGCAGTGAACGGGACAGGGAGGTCCCCGGGGAGCTGTTTTTT. This sequence encodes CASSERDREVPGELFF.

V is TRBV21-1 and J is TRBJ2-7; the listed D gene, TRBD2, was not tested against the DNA. TRBV21-1 is assigned pseudogene status. This CDR3 has 12 amino acids. The CDR3 is CASSKAADEQYF. The CDR3, as DNA: TGTGCCAGCAGCAAAGCTGCGGACGAGCAGTACTTC.

This CDR3 reads CASSLLTLYYGYTF. In DNA form, the CDR3 reads TGTGCCAGCAGCCTGCTGACTTTGTACTATGGCTACACCTTC. The chain is built from TRBV7-8 and TRBJ1-2; D is ambiguous. The CDR3 extends over 14 amino acids. V shed 5 bases and J shed 3 bases, with 13 bases lying between them. Germline values: CDR1 SGHVS, CDR2 FQNEAQ.

V is TRBV28 and J is TRBJ2-6; the D gene is possibly TRBD1 (5 bases). CDR1 is MDHEN, CDR2 SYDVKM, per germline. The CDR3 sequence is 18 residues long. The V gene lost 3 bases and the J gene lost 0 bases, with 15 bases spanning the gap. The CDR3 region has the DNA TGTGCCAGCAGTTTGCAGGGAATCCTTTACTCTGGGGCCAACGTCCTGACTTTC. This gives the protein CASSLQGILYSGANVLTF.

The chain links TRBV6-4 to TRBJ1-1, with D unresolved. Per the germline V gene, CDR1 is MRHNA and CDR2 is SNTAGT. Trimming shortened V by 3 bases and J by 6 bases, and 8 bases separated the two germline ends. This CDR3 has 12 residues. The CDR3 region is CASSDVYSEAFF. CDR3 bases: TGTGCCAGCAGTGATGTTTACTCTGAAGCTTTCTTT.

This sequence joins TRBV11-2 and TRBJ2-7; D is unclear. The V end was cut by 3 bases, the J end by 4 bases, with 19 bases between. The CDR3 extends over 16 amino acids. Germline lookup yields CDR1 SGHAT and CDR2 FQNNGV. CDR3 coding DNA: TGTGCCAGCAGCTTGTTTGGAGAAATTCTCCAATACGAGCAGTACTTC. This encodes CASSLFGEILQYEQYF.

The sample holds one count of this clone. The chain employs TRBV19 and TRBJ2-4; a weak D match, TRBD1 (6 bases). The CDR3 extends over 15 amino acids. CDR1 and CDR2 (germline): LNHDA, SQIVND (reference sequence). The V gene lost 7 bases and the J gene lost 5 bases, with 18 bases spanning the gap. DNA for the CDR3: TGTGCCAGTACCAAGGGGATAGGGGGAGAAAACATTCAGTACTTC. It translates to CASTKGIGGENIQYF.

V is TRBV5-1 and J is TRBJ2-1, with 8 positions matching TRBD1. The length of the CDR3 is 16 residues. Germline V CDR1 and CDR2: SGHRS, YFSETQ. The J segment lost 3 bases and the V segment lost 3 bases, leaving 8 bases of the junction unmatched. The CDR3 spells CASSYQTGEFYNEQFF. The CDR3 DNA follows: TGCGCCAGCAGCTACCAGACAGGGGAATTCTACAATGAGCAGTTCTTC.

The chain combines TRBV5-4 with TRBJ1-1, with 8 bases lining up with TRBD1. V shed 4 bases, J shed 7 bases, and the junction held 6 bases outside the gene matches. Per germline, CDR1 SGHNT and CDR2 YYREEE (reference sequence). The CDR3 runs 13 residues. In nucleotides, the CDR3 is TGTGCCAGCAGCCTCCGGGACAGGATTGAAGCTTTCTTT. Amino acid sequence: CASSLRDRIEAFF.

The V gene is TRBV7-6, the J gene TRBJ2-5; weak D call: TRBD2 (7 bases). This CDR3 has 13 residues. V shed 4 bases and J shed 4 bases, with 10 bases lying between them. Germline V gene lookup returns CDR1 SGHVS and CDR2 FNYEAQ. CDR3 residues: CASSSGGGETQYF. As DNA, the CDR3 is TGTGCCAGCAGCTCGGGGGGCGGAGAGACCCAGTACTTC.

This chain joins TRBV10-3 and TRBJ1-5; TRBD1 agrees at 12 bases. The length of the CDR3 is 20 residues. The J segment lost 7 bases and the V segment lost 3 bases, leaving 19 bases of the junction unmatched. Germline V gives CDR1 ENHRY, CDR2 SYGVKD. This CDR3 reads CAISEGLGQGARGSGQPQHF. DNA of the CDR3: TGTGCCATCAGTGAAGGATTGGGACAGGGGGCGCGGGGGTCCGGGCAGCCCCAGCATTTT.

V usage is TRBV6-5 and J usage is TRBJ2-7; D not resolved. This CDR3 contains 13 residues. The germline V gene encodes CDR1 MNHEY and CDR2 SVGAGI. With 4 bases removed from V and 0 bases from J, the gap between germline ends came to 7 bases. The CDR3 DNA follows: TGTGCCAGCAGTTTGCAGTACTCCTACGAGCAGTACTTC. This translates into CASSLQYSYEQYF.

The chain couples TRBV27 to TRBJ1-5; TRBD1 aligns across 7 bases. Trimming at V came to 3 bases and at J to 5 bases, leaving 10 bases not matched to a gene. CDR1 MNHEY and CDR2 SMNVEV come from the germline V gene (reference sequence). CDR3 length: 16 residues. The CDR3 here is CASSFHRQGPHQPQHF. The DNA for the CDR3 is TGTGCCAGCAGTTTTCACCGACAGGGCCCCCATCAGCCCCAGCATTTT.

V usage is TRBV4-3 and J usage is TRBJ2-7; 7 nucleotides line up with TRBD1. Losses at the gene ends were 0 bases for V and 2 bases for J; bases not matched to a gene: 7. The CDR3 loop spans 16 amino acids. The germline V gene has CDR1 LGHNA and CDR2 YSLEER. The CDR3 sequence is CASSQEKGQRAYEQYF. The CDR3 region has the DNA TGCGCCAGCAGCCAAGAGAAGGGACAGCGTGCCTACGAGCAGTACTTC.

The V call is TRBV6-5, the J call TRBJ2-7; no firm D call. The length of the CDR3 is 11 residues. Germline V gene lookup returns CDR1 MNHEY and CDR2 SVGAGI. Trimming shortened V by 4 bases and J by 7 bases, and 8 bases separated the two germline ends. CDR3 nucleotides: TGTGCCAGCAGTTCTTCCTCGGAGCAGTACTTC. Translating it yields CASSSSSEQYF.

This chain links TRBV28 with TRBJ1-1; a weak D match, TRBD1 (5 bases). The germline V and J ends were trimmed by 3 bases and 3 bases, with 17 bases remaining between them. Germline V gene sequence: CDR1 MDHEN, CDR2 SYDVKM. The CDR3 sequence is 16 residues long. In DNA, the CDR3 is TGTGCCAGCAGTTTTTCTGTTAGGGGTTCTGACACTGAAGCTTTCTTT. This sequence encodes CASSFSVRGSDTEAFF.

The chain couples TRBV10-1 to TRBJ2-1; a possible D gene is TRBD2 (6 bases). The CDR3 totals 16 residues. Germline V lookup: CDR1 WNHNN, CDR2 SYGVQD (reference sequence). With 0 bases removed from V and 8 bases from J, the gap between germline ends came to 17 bases. In DNA form, the CDR3 reads TGCGCCAGCAGTGAGTCGTTGGCGGGACGGATATATGAGCAGTTCTTC. It codes for CASSESLAGRIYEQFF.

This clone was seen only a few times. The chain joins TRBV5-4 to TRBJ1-1; D is unclear. Trimming removed 2 bases from V and 3 bases from J, with 11 bases in between. The CDR3 consists of 14 residues. CDR1 and CDR2 from the germline V gene are SGHNT and YYREEE (reference sequence). For the CDR3, the DNA is TGTGCCAGCAGCTTTGAGGGAAGGTACACTGAAGCTTTCTTT. Residues: CASSFEGRYTEAFF.

Of note for this clone: Germline is not matched at one junction end, which may reflect a read error. The chain combines TRBV9 with TRBJ2-7, with 11 bases that match TRBD2. The CDR3 spans 13 residues. Germline V lookup: CDR1 SGDLS, CDR2 YYNGEE. The DNA of the CDR3 is TGTGCCAGCAGCGGGAGTGGACTAGCGGGTCTACTTTTC. Its translation: CASSGSGLAGLLF.

The rearrangement links TRBV28 to TRBJ1-2; tentatively, D is TRBD1 (5 bases). This CDR3 region has 14 residues. Germline CDR1 MDHEN, CDR2 SYDVKM. V was pared by 3 bases and J by 3 bases, with 11 bases between. The CDR3 nucleotides read TGTGCCAGCAGTTTTCTTTGGGACTACTATGGCTACACCTTC. Translation gives CASSFLWDYYGYTF.

The chain joins TRBV4-1 to TRBJ2-7; 10 bases map to TRBD1. Germline values: CDR1 MGHRA, CDR2 YSYEKL. The trim removed 4 bases at V and 2 bases at J, leaving 5 bases unmatched. The CDR3 spans 15 residues. Here the CDR3 DNA reads TGCGCCAGCAGCCTATCCGGGACAGGGGCCTACGAGCAGTACTTC. It translates to CASSLSGTGAYEQYF.

The rearrangement links TRBV18 to TRBJ2-7; the match to TRBD2 covers 10 bases. This CDR3 is built from 17 residues. Per the germline V gene, CDR1 is KGHSH and CDR2 is LQKENI. Losses at the gene ends were 0 bases for V and 2 bases for J; bases not matched to a gene: 7. In DNA, the CDR3 is TGTGCCAGCTCACCACCATCATCCCTAGCGGGAGCCTACGAGCAGTACTTC. Protein sequence: CASSPPSSLAGAYEQYF.

The chain links TRBV7-8 to TRBJ1-1; D gene ambiguous. Trimming cost V 2 bases and J 7 bases, with 8 bases left between them. Looked up from germline, CDR1 is SGHVS and CDR2 is FQNEAQ. The CDR3 contains 12 residues. CDR3 bases: TGTGCCAGCAGCTTACAGGATATTGAAGCTTTCTTT. Its translation: CASSLQDIEAFF.

This clone appeared once. This chain joins TRBV7-2 and TRBJ1-4, with 9 nucleotides matching TRBD1. Unmatched junction bases numbered 5, after V lost 2 bases and J lost 7 bases. Germline V lookup: CDR1 SGHTA, CDR2 FQGNSA. The CDR3 spans 15 residues. In nucleotides, the CDR3 is TGTGCCAGCAGCTTAAGAGGGACAGGGAGTGAAAAACTGTTTTTT. As protein: CASSLRGTGSEKLFF.

The rearrangement links TRBV2 to TRBJ2-7; 8 bases line up with TRBD1. CDR3 length equals 19 residues. The V segment lost 3 bases and the J segment 6 bases; nucleotides outside the gene matches: 22. Germline-derived CDR1 and CDR2 are SNHLY and FYNNEI. The CDR3 DNA follows: TGTGCCAGCAGTGATTCTCTGGAAGGCGTCGGGACAGGTTTTGGCGAGCAGTACTTC. It encodes CASSDSLEGVGTGFGEQYF.

This chain joins TRBV28 and TRBJ1-5, with D perhaps matching TRBD1 (6 bases). Trimming removed 5 bases at V and 4 bases at J, with 6 bases between. From germline, CDR1 is MDHEN and CDR2 SYDVKM. The CDR3 is 12 residues long. CDR3 sequence (DNA): TGTGCCAGCAGTACAGGGAATCAGCCCCAGCATTTT. This sequence encodes CASSTGNQPQHF.